This T cell receptor beta chain originates from a study of human CD8 memory T cell subsets. TPEX cells were early memory CD8+ T cells (CCR7+ PD-1+ TIGIT+) that had exhausted-like traits. CDR3 length equals 14 residues. Germline CDR1 MNHEY, CDR2 SVGEGT. Investigators built TCR beta libraries using UMI-labeled 5' RACE. For each CDR3 protein, TCRdb gives one entry from its re-call of the 5' RACE reads, without DNA. The data show about 8,800 distinct CDR3 sequences, and the top ten clones hold roughly 15%. The sequenced sample consisted of CD8+ T cells from PBMCs. The receptor comes from a human donor in good health. V is TRBV6-2 or TRBV6-3 and J is TRBJ1-1; TCRdb calls TRBD1, which cannot be checked without DNA. CDR3: CASSYRGEPLEAFF.